This T cell receptor (beta chain) appears in the sequencing data of a study of blood T cell repertoires in COVID-19. Assignment of participants to cohorts was predicated upon participant-reported clinical history. Trimming shortened V by 4 bases and J by 5 bases, and 20 bases separated the two germline ends. CDR3 size: 16 residues. The germline gives CDR1 SEHNR, CDR2 FQNEAQ (reference sequence). The data were produced by immunoSEQ multiplex PCR, yet TCRdb's version contains in-frame clones alone and is incomplete. The sample records approximately 150,000 clones, 70% to 80% being singletons. Concerning this clone: Additional DNA sequences in this sample encode the identical CDR3.

Sequencing used PBMCs or T cells enriched from blood (not recorded which). The chain has TRBV7-9 and TRBJ1-2; D call uncertain. The source of this sequence is a woman aged 70-85 years in a cohort exposed to, infected with or recovered from COVID-19 (not recorded which). The CDR3 is CASSSSRGFEGYGYTF. CDR3 bases: TGTGCCAGCAGCTCTTCGAGAGGTTTTGAGGGATATGGCTACACCTTC.